This entry describes one T cell receptor (beta chain). Its antigen remains unidentified. This entry is derived from a study of identical twins. Findings of the study overall: The abundant beta clonotypes from cord blood had fewer insertions, and memory repertoires had none of this.

CDR3 length equals 14 residues. V trimming: 4 bases; J trimming: 3 bases; junction bases outside the gene matches: 4. Germline V gives CDR1 LGHNT, CDR2 FRNRAP. TCRdb re-called the 5' RACE reads through MiXCR, storing one row per CDR3 protein. The repertoire holds some 690,000 distinct CDR3 sequences, with over 20% as singletons. The same data also went into a second study, on T cells expressing NK-cell markers. From that report: It was from sorted CD3+CD56+NKG2C+, CD3+CD56+NKG2C- and CD3+CD56-NKG2C+ T cells that TCR beta repertoires came. CD8+ T cells in a handful of donors included dominant NKG2C+ clonotypes at roughly 1.0-7.5%. The study left the HCMV specificity of expanded NKG2C+ T cell clones unresolved.

The source of this sequence is a woman between 18 and 30 years old in good health. Sequencing was performed on PBMCs. The chain employs TRBV12-5 and TRBJ2-3; 7 bases map to TRBD2. The CDR3 DNA is TGTGCTAGTGGTTCTGGGGAGGGGACAGATACGCAGTATTTT. This gives the protein CASGSGEGTDTQYF.